This T cell receptor (beta chain) emerged from a study of shared clonotypes between healthy human individuals. CDR1 is MDHEN, CDR2 SYDVKM, per germline. This CDR3 is 14 amino acids long. V gave up 3 bases and J gave up 7 bases, with 13 bases separating them. Notes on this clone: Its specificity is unknown.

The study's findings and limits: It was expected that sequencing depth would affect clonotype sharing among donors.

Replicate PCRs from sorted subsets contained about 0.2 ug DNA, which is some 29,000 T cell genomes. The method was immunoSEQ multiplex PCR; TCRdb's version includes in-frame clones alone and lacks a portion of them. The repertoire holds 730,000 or so clones, with 60% to 80% as singletons. This clonotype was obtained from a woman younger than 45 in good health. The sample taken for sequencing was memory CD4+ T cells sorted from blood. Subset of the sample: CD45RA-negative fraction. The V call is TRBV28, the J call TRBJ2-1; D might be TRBD2 (6 bases). CDR3 bases: TGTGCCAGCAGTTTTACGTGGGAGGTAAATGAGCAGTTCTTC. This encodes CASSFTWEVNEQFF.